This TCR beta chain emerged from a study of identical twins (dated by TCRdb to the mid-2010s). Background on the whole study: The study deep-sequenced TCR alpha and beta repertoires from monozygotic twins, unrelated adults of various ages and cord blood to test whether fetal clonotypes persist. To rule out contamination, the twin experiments were replicated at different times with different library preparation protocols.

Overall study results and their limits: Fewer insertions were carried by abundant cord blood beta clonotypes, a similar but weaker trend appeared in young adult naive repertoires, and no such trend appeared in memory repertoires. Compared with coincidental sharing between unrelated individuals, an excess of low generation-probability sequences was observed among out-of-frame TCR alpha sequences shared between twins. The excess sharing between twins in beta out-of-frame sequences was weaker because fewer shared sequences reduced the signal-to-noise ratio. Because the same donors could not be followed over many years, the conclusions relied on cross-sectional statistical analysis. Invariant T cells such as MAIT and iNKT could partly confound zero-insertion analyses, although diverse VJ usage argued against such confounding for most clonotypes. Out-of-frame TCR alpha sharing in monozygotic twins was systematically underestimated by recombination models, whereas sharing between unrelated individuals was in agreement with the recombination models.

The library relied on 5' RACE. The instrument was an Illumina HiSeq 2000. Template switching added a universal primer binding site, and the final cDNA carried a unique molecular identifier that allowed TCR cDNA molecules to be counted accurately. Specific primers in the conserved constant-segment region were used to synthesize first-strand cDNA for TCR alpha and beta chains. To control for contamination, every cDNA library was double barcoded, receiving both a SMART-Mk sample barcode and Illumina barcodes. TruSeq adapter sequences, together with Illumina sample barcodes, were added in two successive PCR steps. The Illumina HiSeq platform was used with custom primers to sequence TCR alpha and beta cDNA libraries. Per the original workflow: Raw reads were processed with MiGEC to extract unique molecular identifiers, and MiXCR was used to determine CDR3 positions. For each individual, recombination models were inferred using an EM algorithm with the repgenHMM and IGoR tools. Shared clonotype analysis was performed with the tcR package in R, normalizing sharing by the product of cloneset sizes. To study raw recombination without the effects of thymic and clonal selection, out-of-frame nonproductive sequences were analyzed. TCRdb took the public reads, trimmed them with fastp at Q25, ran MiXCR for clone calling and kept in-frame beta chains. Identical CDR3 proteins give one entry, which carries the most common genes and DNA. TCRdb's processing, not the authors' own work, is the source of the V and J calls. A total of about 430,000 distinct CDR3 sequences appear in this sample, around 18% of them only once. Roughly an eighth of the sample comes from the top ten.

From a lookup of the germline V gene, CDR1 and CDR2 are SQVTM and ANQGSEA. From its cysteine to its phenylalanine, the CDR3 spans 13 amino acids. Only CDR3 DNA is held: 39 bases, read in frame from base 1. Trimming costs V 4 bases and J 4 bases, and their ends lie 11 bases apart. All donors were healthy Caucasians. Three unrelated non-twin adults were additionally sequenced: a male aged 18 to 30, a male aged 50 to 60 and a female aged 50 to 60. Using Miltenyi CD45RO+ enrichment and human naive T-cell isolation kits, memory (CD45RO+) and naive T cells were isolated from PBMC. This clonotype was recorded many times. Its antigen is unknown. Per-base qualities were not stored, and no clone one base away is much larger.

Sequencing was carried out using naive T cells sorted from blood. Read against the paper, the sample's cell subset or site label means: cells isolated with a human naive T-cell isolation kit. The chain uses TRBV29-1 and TRBJ2-1; the D gene is tentatively TRBD1 or TRBD2, each matching 6 bases. This clonotype was sampled from a man in his fifties in good health. DNA sequence: TGCAGCGTTGGAGGGGGGTTTTACAATGAGCAGTTCTTC. It is translated as CSVGGGFYNEQFF.